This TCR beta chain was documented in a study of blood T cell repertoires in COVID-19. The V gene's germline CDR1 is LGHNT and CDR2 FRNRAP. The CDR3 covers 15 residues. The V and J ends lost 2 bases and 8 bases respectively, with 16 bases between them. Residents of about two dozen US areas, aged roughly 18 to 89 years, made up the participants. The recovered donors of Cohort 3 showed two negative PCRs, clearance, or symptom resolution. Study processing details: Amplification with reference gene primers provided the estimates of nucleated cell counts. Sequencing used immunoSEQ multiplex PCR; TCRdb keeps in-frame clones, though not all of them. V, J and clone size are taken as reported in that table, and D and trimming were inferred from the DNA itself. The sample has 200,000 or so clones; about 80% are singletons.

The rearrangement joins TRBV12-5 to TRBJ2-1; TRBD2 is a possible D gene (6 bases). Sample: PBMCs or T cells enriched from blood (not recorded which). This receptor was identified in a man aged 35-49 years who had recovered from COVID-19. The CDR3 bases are TGTGCTAGTGGTTTGTCCGGGACGGGGGACGATGAGCAGTTCTTC. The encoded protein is CASGLSGTGDDEQFF.